This is a list of T cell receptor beta chains from one sample in a study of cytomegalovirus exposure and HLA in healthy donors. Clones were read by immunoSEQ multiplex PCR, and TCRdb kept only the in-frame ones, dropping some. This table holds some 100,000 clones, under 80% found once. The sequenced sample consisted of PBMCs. These receptors originate from a woman in her fifties or sixties in good health and CMV-seropositive. CDR3s include the opening cysteine and the closing phenylalanine or tryptophan. The D gene is left open where the match is weak. Clone size is given for some rows only: seen once, a few or many times, or a class if the clone is expanded.

clone_size j_call d_call v_call cdr3_aa cdr3_nt
once TRBJ1-2 TRBD1 TRBV15 CATSRDGRGDSRGYTF TGTGCCACCAGCAGAGACGGGCGCGGGGACAGCCGTGGCTACACCTTC
NA TRBJ1-3 NA TRBV30 CAWSPIWAGASSGNTIYF TGTGCCTGGAGTCCCATCTGGGCGGGGGCCTCCTCTGGAAACACCATATATTTT
few TRBJ2-3 TRBD2 TRBV7-9 CASSLVLAGASTDTQYF TGTGCCAGCAGCTTAGTGCTAGCGGGAGCCTCGACAGATACGCAGTATTTT
NA TRBJ2-3 NA TRBV5-1 CASRGSTDTQYF TGCGCCAGCAGGGGCAGCACAGATACGCAGTATTTT
NA TRBJ1-1 NA TRBV7-9 CASSFPGGAQRGEAFF TGTGCCAGCAGCTTCCCGGGTGGGGCCCAACGAGGTGAAGCTTTCTTT
NA TRBJ1-1 NA TRBV2 CASQENTEAFF TGTGCCAGTCAGGAGAACACTGAAGCTTTCTTT
once TRBJ2-7 NA TRBV28 CASSPRTVAPGEQYF TGTGCCAGCAGTCCCCGGACAGTAGCCCCGGGAGAGCAGTACTTC
few TRBJ2-4 TRBD2 TRBV7-2 CASSLLTSVKNIQYF TGTGCCAGCAGCCTCCTAACTAGCGTCAAAAACATTCAGTACTTC
few TRBJ2-7 TRBD2 TRBV30 CAYSGLAGGGYYEQYF TGTGCCTACTCGGGACTAGCGGGGGGCGGTTACTACGAGCAGTACTTC
NA TRBJ2-7 NA TRBV6-6 CASSKQGAYEQYF TGTGCCAGCAGTAAACAGGGAGCCTACGAGCAGTACTTC
few TRBJ2-1 TRBD2 TRBV10-3 CAISESGGRAGGNEQFF TGTGCCATCAGTGAGTCGGGGGGGAGGGCCGGAGGCAATGAGCAGTTCTTC
NA TRBJ1-5 TRBD1 TRBV27 CASSRQGGQPQHF TGTGCCAGCAGTAGACAGGGCGGTCAGCCCCAGCATTTT
NA TRBJ1-5 NA TRBV6-5 CASREGAYQPQHF TGTGCCAGCCGAGAAGGGGCATATCAGCCCCAGCATTTT
NA TRBJ2-5 NA TRBV2 CASSESSAEETQYF TGTGCCAGCAGTGAGTCTAGCGCAGAAGAGACCCAGTACTTC
NA TRBJ2-1 TRBD2 TRBV9 CASSVVPLAGSYNEQFF TGTGCCAGCAGCGTAGTCCCACTAGCGGGCTCCTACAATGAGCAGTTCTTC
NA TRBJ2-7 TRBD1 TRBV28 CASSLTRGQGIYEQYF TGTGCCAGCAGTTTAACCCGGGGACAGGGAATCTACGAGCAGTACTTC
NA TRBJ2-7 NA TRBV4-1 CASSQDRGSTYEQYF TGCGCCAGCAGCCAAGATAGGGGCAGCACCTACGAGCAGTACTTC
NA TRBJ2-7 TRBD1 TRBV5-1 CASSPRTGGGSSYEQYF TGCGCCAGCAGCCCAAGGACAGGGGGCGGGAGCTCCTACGAGCAGTACTTC
NA TRBJ1-5 NA TRBV27 CASSHHRGELGNQPQHF TGTGCCAGCAGCCACCACCGTGGGGAGCTTGGCAATCAGCCCCAGCATTTT
few TRBJ2-2 TRBD2 TRBV4-3 CASSPYPLAANTGELFF TGCGCCAGCAGCCCCTACCCCCTAGCGGCAAACACCGGGGAGCTGTTTTTT
NA TRBJ2-7 TRBD1 TRBV6-5 CASSFLSGGEDEQYF TGTGCCAGCAGTTTTCTTTCAGGGGGCGAGGACGAGCAGTACTTC
NA TRBJ2-3 TRBD2 TRBV28 CASIRPGLPSTDTQYF TGTGCCAGCATTCGTCCGGGACTACCCAGCACAGATACGCAGTATTTT
once TRBJ2-7 NA TRBV25-1 CASSLTASSYEQYF TGTGCCAGCAGTCTCACCGCCAGCTCCTACGAGCAGTACTTC
once TRBJ2-3 TRBD2 TRBV5-1 CASSLLTSGRSTDTQYF TGCGCCAGCAGCTTGTTAACTAGCGGGAGAAGTACAGATACGCAGTATTTT
NA TRBJ2-1 TRBD1 TRBV7-2 CASSLLQGASYNEQFF TGTGCCAGCAGCTTATTACAGGGGGCTTCCTACAATGAGCAGTTCTTC
NA TRBJ1-1 NA TRBV11-3 CASSRGTRNTEAFF TGTGCCAGCAGCCGAGGTACGAGGAACACTGAAGCTTTCTTT
NA TRBJ2-3 NA TRBV7-3 CASSVLGATDTQYF TGTGCCAGCAGCGTATTAGGAGCGACAGATACGCAGTATTTT
NA TRBJ1-2 NA TRBV7-2 CASSPERSINYGYTF TGTGCCAGCAGCCCAGAACGTTCCATAAACTATGGCTACACCTTC
NA TRBJ1-2 NA TRBV29-1 CSPSNFGGGYTF TGCAGCCCCTCCAACTTCGGGGGGGGCTACACCTTC
NA TRBJ1-2 NA TRBV29-1 CSVALGAYGYTF TGCAGCGTGGCCCTAGGGGCATATGGCTACACCTTC
NA TRBJ1-4 NA TRBV7-2 CASSLGRREKLFF TGTGCCAGCAGCTTAGGTCGCCGGGAAAAACTGTTTTTT
once TRBJ2-2 NA TRBV7-7 CASSFQAGSGELFF TGTGCCAGCAGCTTTCAGGCGGGGTCCGGGGAGCTGTTTTTT
NA TRBJ2-7 NA TRBV25-1 CASSVQGHEQYF TGTGCCAGCAGTGTACAGGGACACGAGCAGTACTTC
NA TRBJ1-3 NA TRBV7-3 CASGYGGLGSGNTIYF TGTGCCAGCGGGTACGGAGGTTTGGGCTCTGGAAACACCATATATTTT
NA TRBJ2-1 NA TRBV4-3 CASSQDAGVYNEQFF TGCGCCAGCAGCCAAGATGCCGGGGTCTACAATGAGCAGTTCTTC
few TRBJ1-2 TRBD1 TRBV4-3 CASSQDGQGAYGYTF TGCGCCAGCAGCCAAGATGGCCAGGGGGCGTATGGCTACACCTTC
NA TRBJ2-1 NA TRBV25-1 CASSESAGRSSYNEQFF TGTGCCAGCAGTGAATCTGCGGGAAGGTCCTCCTACAATGAGCAGTTCTTC
NA TRBJ2-5 TRBD1 TRBV6-5 CASSYEDRGETQYF TGTGCCAGCAGTTACGAGGACAGGGGAGAGACCCAGTACTTC
once TRBJ2-3 NA TRBV2 CASSLSTDTQYF TGTGCCAGCAGTTTAAGCACAGATACGCAGTATTTT
NA TRBJ2-7 TRBD1 TRBV15 CATSRVLGQGAYEQYF TGTGCCACCAGCAGGGTCTTAGGACAGGGAGCCTACGAGCAGTACTTC
NA TRBJ2-1 TRBD2 TRBV7-2 CASSRIGLAVAYNEQFF TGTGCCAGCAGCCGTATTGGACTAGCGGTGGCCTACAATGAGCAGTTCTTC
NA TRBJ2-5 TRBD1 TRBV10-3 CAISESRQGIDPQETQYF TGTGCCATCAGTGAGTCCAGACAGGGAATAGATCCACAAGAGACCCAGTACTTC
NA TRBJ2-4 TRBD2 TRBV4-3 CASSQDTLAGGRAKNIQYF TGCGCCAGCAGCCAAGATACGCTAGCGGGGGGGAGGGCCAAAAACATTCAGTACTTC
NA TRBJ2-7 NA TRBV6-5 CASSRPGTREQYF TGTGCCAGCAGCCGCCCGGGTACACGCGAGCAGTACTTC
NA TRBJ2-1 NA TRBV7-2 CASSLIELNNEQFF TGTGCCAGCAGCTTAATTGAGTTAAACAATGAGCAGTTCTTC
NA TRBJ2-7 TRBD1 TRBV19 CASSPPDRSSYEQYF TGTGCCAGTAGTCCCCCGGACAGGAGCTCCTACGAGCAGTACTTC
NA TRBJ1-1 NA TRBV18 CASSPRTENTEAFF TGTGCCAGCTCACCCCGGACAGAGAACACTGAAGCTTTCTTT
NA TRBJ1-3 NA TRBV7-2 CASSEDRNTIYF TGTGCCAGCAGCGAGGACAGAAACACCATATATTTT
NA TRBJ1-1 NA TRBV27 CASSFLGGLSTEAFF TGTGCCAGCAGTTTTCTGGGGGGTTTATCCACTGAAGCTTTCTTT
NA TRBJ2-7 NA TRBV29-1 CSVGQSSYEQYF TGCAGCGTTGGGCAGTCCTCCTACGAGCAGTACTTC
NA TRBJ2-1 TRBD1 TRBV4-2 CASSQGQGLYNEQFF TGTGCCAGCAGCCAAGGACAGGGCCTCTACAATGAGCAGTTCTTC
NA TRBJ2-7 TRBD1 TRBV30 CAWIGTGSYEQYF TGTGCCTGGATCGGGACAGGTTCCTACGAGCAGTACTTC
NA TRBJ2-1 TRBD2 TRBV7-2 CASSLLAGKDEQFF TGTGCCAGCAGCTTATTAGCGGGAAAGGATGAGCAGTTCTTC
NA TRBJ2-5 NA TRBV18 CASSHRGAQETQYF TGTGCCAGCTCACACCGGGGGGCTCAAGAGACCCAGTACTTC
NA TRBJ1-5 NA TRBV29-1 CSVGAGGPQHF TGCAGCGTTGGGGCCGGGGGTCCCCAGCATTTT
once TRBJ2-7 TRBD1 TRBV5-8 CASSLDGTELSYEQYF TGTGCCAGCAGCTTGGACGGGACAGAACTCTCCTACGAGCAGTACTTC
few TRBJ2-5 TRBD1 TRBV5-4 CASSLGDRGGGETQYF TGTGCCAGCAGCTTGGGGGACAGGGGAGGGGGAGAGACCCAGTACTTC
NA TRBJ1-5 TRBD1 TRBV19 CASSVASGTANQPQHF TGTGCCAGTAGTGTAGCTTCCGGGACAGCTAATCAGCCCCAGCATTTT
NA TRBJ2-1 NA TRBV11-3 CASSKGGEQFF TGTGCCAGCAGCAAAGGGGGTGAGCAGTTCTTC
few TRBJ2-3 TRBD2 TRBV29-1 CSVAPGLAGSTDTQYF TGCAGCGTCGCTCCGGGACTAGCGGGAAGCACAGATACGCAGTATTTT